This T cell receptor beta chain originates from a study of shared clonotypes between healthy human individuals. Study-level information: Per donor, three plates held CD4 naive cells, three held CD4 memory, two held CD8 naive and one held CD8 memory.

Assay used: immunoSEQ multiplex PCR; TCRdb lists only in-frame clones, some missing. The sample lists fewer than 850,000 clones, roughly 91% seen once, with 34% in the top ten. Combining CD45RO+ cells with CCR7-negative CD45RA+ TemRA cells gave CD8 memory. The CDR3 has 15 residues. V lost 1 base and J lost 6; bases outside the gene matches: 5. CDR1 and CDR2 from the germline V gene are SGHAT and FQNNGV. The receptor was derived from a man aged 18-30 years in good health. Some clones in this sample may be carry-over from other donors' samples. The genes are TRBV11-2 and TRBJ2-1, with TRBD2 matching over 8 bases. What was sequenced was memory CD8+ T cells from PBMCs. Subset denoted: CD45RO+ cells pooled with CCR7-negative TemRA cells. CDR3 in amino acids: CASSLGLAGLNEQFF. The CDR3 DNA reads as TGTGCCAGCAGCTTAGGGCTAGCGGGCCTCAATGAGCAGTTCTTC.